This T cell receptor beta chain is from a study of OX40 agonist ivuxolimab in advanced cancers. Background on the whole study: Ivuxolimab was an agonistic, fully human IgG2 monoclonal antibody directed against OX40 (CD134), a costimulatory receptor. Prior anti-PD-1, anti-PD-L1 or anti-CTLA-4 therapy was permitted, and approximately 42% of dose-escalation patients had received checkpoint inhibitors. Among the roughly 54 dose-escalation patients, some 19 had hepatocellular carcinoma, about 15 melanoma, 9 renal cell carcinoma and 9 head and neck cancer. A male proportion of approximately 83% and a mean age of around 60 years, ranging from roughly 23 to 85, were recorded for the dose-escalation cohort. Partial responses were achieved by three dose-escalation patients, of whom one had hepatocellular carcinoma and two had cutaneous melanoma. The paper describes the monotherapy dose-escalation part (N ≈ 49 patients) of the phase I trial of ivuxolimab. Peripheral TCRbeta sequencing was intended to test whether TCR sequence diversity was altered and clonal T-cell expansion was caused by ivuxolimab. Intravenous ivuxolimab was administered to patients every 2 weeks at six dose levels: 0.01, 0.1, 0.3, 1.5, 3 and 10 mg/kg.

What the authors observed across the whole study: After ivuxolimab, more expanded clones were found on average in CD8+ T cells than in CD4+ T cells. The antigen specificity of the clonally expanded peripheral T cells was not determined. In the 0.1-3.0 mg/kg groups, partial responders had among the lowest normalized peripheral clonal expansion, particularly in CD8+ T cells. At doses from 0.1 to 3.0 mg/kg, clonal expansion was seen in both CD4+ and CD8+ blood T cells between baseline and week 6. Low levels of normalized T-cell clonal expansion were also seen in some patients who did not respond.

For sequencing of the TCRbeta CDR3 region, genomic DNA was extracted from the sorted cells. TCRbeta CDR3 regions were sequenced using the immunoSEQ Assay. Here the immuneACCESS table is served through TCRdb, limited to in-frame sequences with V and J called. Missing clones are a known gap in these copies; in checked studies unresolved V genes cover under half, and the rest lacks a known reason. The sample profile shows around 91,000 clones; roughly nine tenths of them were found once. The ten largest clones take up about 0.2% of the sample. The trial excluded patients who had a history of autoimmune disease or who were on systemic immunosuppression. Peripheral blood for TCR sequencing was collected from all dose cohorts at baseline, on cycle 4 day 1, and on cycle 7 day 1. The samples were taken from a phase I, first-in-human, multicenter, open-label dose-escalation trial of ivuxolimab. Adults with locally advanced or metastatic head and neck squamous cell, hepatocellular, melanoma or renal cell carcinoma were enrolled in the trial. Before TCR sequencing, CD4+ and CD8+ T cells were separately sorted from peripheral blood.

On this clone itself: Its antigen target is currently unknown. Per-base qualities were not stored, and no clone one base away is much larger.

The receptor was derived from an adult with an advanced solid tumor such as melanoma, head and neck, liver or kidney cancer. This material consisted of CD4+ or CD8+ T cells sorted from blood, taken in a trial of the OX40 agonist ivuxolimab.

The sequenced DNA is TGTGCCAGCAGGGTTTTCCTTCGCCGGGACAGGCCCTACGAGCAGTACGTC. Translation gives CASRVFLRRDRPYEQYV. This chain is built from TRBV25-1 and TRBJ2-7; TRBD1 fits 8 bases in the junction. CDR1 MGHDK and CDR2 SYGVNS were looked up in the germline V gene. Here V drops 6 bases and J drops 2 bases, and the junction holds 15 bases not matched to any gene. There are 17 amino acids in the CDR3, from cysteine to valine inclusive. This entry keeps only the CDR3 DNA: 51 bases, framed from base 1.